This TCR beta chain is from a study of T-cell memory formation after mild COVID-19. On the study more broadly: TCR clusters were mostly donor specific. Study results and caveats: Among clones contracting day 15 to 85, CD4/CD8 was balanced, whereas later expanders leaned CD4+. Contracting CD4+ clones lay largely in CM and EM, with CD8+ ones residing in EMRA. That cross-reactive memory joined was suggested by some responding clones appearing in pre-infection memory.

Details on this clonotype: Antigen specificity is unknown.

Each CDR3 protein gets one entry after TCRdb re-called the 5' RACE reads with MiXCR. The table includes around 500,000 distinct CDR3 sequences, over 15% detected once. The V gene end was trimmed by 6 bases and the J gene end by 2 bases; junction bases not matched to a gene: 12. This CDR3 spans 17 amino acids. This sequence originates from an adult woman who had mild COVID-19 (a few samples of this study predate the infection). Cell type and time point are not known. What was sequenced was PBMCs or a T cell subset sorted from them (not recorded which). The chain uses TRBV12-3 or TRBV12-4 and TRBJ2-1, with TRBD2 matching over 8 bases. CDR3 sequence (DNA): TGTGCCAGCAGCCCCACTAGCGGCTTTTTCCCCTACAATGAGCAGTTCTTC. Amino acids: CASSPTSGFFPYNEQFF.